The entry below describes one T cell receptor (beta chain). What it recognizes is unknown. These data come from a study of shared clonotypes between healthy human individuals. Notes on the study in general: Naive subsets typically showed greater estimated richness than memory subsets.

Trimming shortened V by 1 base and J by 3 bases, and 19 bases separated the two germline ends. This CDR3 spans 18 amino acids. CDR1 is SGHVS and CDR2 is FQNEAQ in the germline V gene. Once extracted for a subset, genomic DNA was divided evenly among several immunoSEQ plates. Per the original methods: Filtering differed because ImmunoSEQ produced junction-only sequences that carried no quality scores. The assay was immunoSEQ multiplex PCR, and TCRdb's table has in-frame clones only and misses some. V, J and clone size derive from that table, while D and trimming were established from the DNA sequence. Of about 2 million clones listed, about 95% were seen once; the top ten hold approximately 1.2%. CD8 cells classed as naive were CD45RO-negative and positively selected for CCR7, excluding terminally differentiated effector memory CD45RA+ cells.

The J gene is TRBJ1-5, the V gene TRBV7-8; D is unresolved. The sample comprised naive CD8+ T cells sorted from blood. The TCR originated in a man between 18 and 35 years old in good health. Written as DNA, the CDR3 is TGTGCCAGCAGCTTAGGCGGATTTGATATCTTACCCAATCAGCCCCAGCATTTT. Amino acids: CASSLGGFDILPNQPQHF.